The T cell receptor (beta chain) under discussion was sequenced for a study of cytomegalovirus exposure and HLA in healthy donors. Study-wide results and caveats: In vitro experiments confirmed that a few CMV-associated chains were specific for CMV antigens. The listing of 150 to 200 TCR beta chains classed them as cytomegalovirus-associated.

The data were produced by immunoSEQ multiplex PCR, yet TCRdb's version contains in-frame clones alone and is incomplete. This table holds 90,000 to 130,000 clones, approximately 96% found once. On this clone itself: What it recognizes is unknown.

Germline assignment: CDR1 SEHNR and CDR2 FQNEAQ (reference sequence). The CDR3 is 14 residues long. Trimming took off 0 bases at V and 0 bases at J, with 5 bases between the two ends. The sequence was obtained from a woman between 18 and 29 years old in good health and CMV-seronegative. Sample: PBMCs. This chain connects TRBV7-9 to TRBJ1-1; the D is unclear. The chain's CDR3 is CASSLARLNTEAFF. The CDR3 coding sequence is TGTGCCAGCAGCTTAGCGCGTTTGAACACTGAAGCTTTCTTT. The whole variable domain, filled in from reference TRBV7-9 and TRBJ1-1, reads DTGVSQNPRHKITKRGQNVTFRCDPISEHNRLYWYRQTLGQGPEFLTYFQNEAQLEKSRLLSDRFSAERPKGSFSTLEIQRTEQGDSAMYLCASSLARLNTEAFFGQGTRLTVV.